This TCR beta chain appears in the sequencing data of a study of cytomegalovirus exposure and HLA in healthy donors. About this clone itself: The antigen is undetermined.

Primers for the PCR totalled 60 Vbeta and 13 Jbeta. The data were produced by immunoSEQ multiplex PCR, yet TCRdb's version contains in-frame clones alone and is incomplete. Here the sample spans approximately 190,000 clones, 70% to 80% being singletons. Notes on the study in general: Among CMV-associated TCR beta chains, most appeared HLA-restricted in a later analysis. In vitro experiments confirmed that a few CMV-associated chains were specific for CMV antigens. The investigators catalogued 164 TCR beta chains as cytomegalovirus-associated.

This receptor was identified in a woman aged 25 to 39 in good health and CMV-seropositive. The sample taken for sequencing was PBMCs.

The CDR3 protein is CASSPLGGRTPPYEQYF. CDR3 nucleotides: TGTGCCAGTAGTCCCCTGGGAGGAAGGACGCCTCCCTACGAGCAGTACTTC. The V gene is TRBV19, the J gene TRBJ2-7; tentatively, D is TRBD2 (6 bases). V was trimmed by 5 bases and J by 2 bases, leaving 22 bases between them. CDR1 and CDR2 (germline): LNHDA, SQIVND (reference sequence). The CDR3 is 17 amino acids.